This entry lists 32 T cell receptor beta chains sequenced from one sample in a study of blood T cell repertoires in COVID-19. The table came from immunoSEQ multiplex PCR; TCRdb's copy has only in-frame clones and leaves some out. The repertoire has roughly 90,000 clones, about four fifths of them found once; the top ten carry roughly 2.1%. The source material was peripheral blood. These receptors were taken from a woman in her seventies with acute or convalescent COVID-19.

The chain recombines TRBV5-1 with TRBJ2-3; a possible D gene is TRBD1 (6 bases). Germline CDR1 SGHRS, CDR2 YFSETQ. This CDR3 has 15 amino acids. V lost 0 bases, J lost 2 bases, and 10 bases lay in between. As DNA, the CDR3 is TGCGCCAGCAGCTTGGGGGGGCTAGACACAGATACGCAGTATTTT. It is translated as CASSLGGLDTDTQYF.

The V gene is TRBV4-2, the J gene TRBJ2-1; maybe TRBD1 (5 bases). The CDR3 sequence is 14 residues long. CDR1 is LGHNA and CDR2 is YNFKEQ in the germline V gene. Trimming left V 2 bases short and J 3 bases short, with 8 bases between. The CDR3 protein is CASSQPGIYNEQFF. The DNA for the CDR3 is TGTGCCAGCAGCCAACCAGGGATCTACAATGAGCAGTTCTTC.

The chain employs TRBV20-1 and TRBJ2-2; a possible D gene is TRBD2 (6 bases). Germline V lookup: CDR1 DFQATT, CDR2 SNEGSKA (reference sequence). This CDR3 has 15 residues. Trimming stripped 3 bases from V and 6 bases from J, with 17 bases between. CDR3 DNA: TGCAGTGCTAGTCCCTTGGGGGGAGAGGCCGGGGAGCTGTTTTTT. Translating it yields CSASPLGGEAGELFF.

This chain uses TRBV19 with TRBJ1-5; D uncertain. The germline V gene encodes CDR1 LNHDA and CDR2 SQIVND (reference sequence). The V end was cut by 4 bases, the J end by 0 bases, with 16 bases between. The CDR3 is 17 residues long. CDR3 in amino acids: CASSKAGTKNSNQPQHF. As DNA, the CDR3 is TGTGCCAGTAGTAAGGCCGGTACTAAGAATAGCAATCAGCCCCAGCATTTT.

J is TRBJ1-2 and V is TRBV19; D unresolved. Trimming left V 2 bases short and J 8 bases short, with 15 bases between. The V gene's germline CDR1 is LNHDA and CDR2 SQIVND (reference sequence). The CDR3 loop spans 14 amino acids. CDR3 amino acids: CASSIRTGGVGYTF. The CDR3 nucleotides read TGTGCCAGTAGTATACGTACTGGCGGGGTAGGCTACACCTTC.

CDR3 in amino acids: CASSPDRAEAFF. CDR3 in DNA: TGTGCCAGCAGCCCGGACAGGGCTGAAGCTTTCTTT. The V call is TRBV11-3, the J call TRBJ1-1; 8 positions agree with TRBD1. V lost 5 bases and J lost 6; bases outside the gene matches: 2. Germline lookup yields CDR1 SGHNT and CDR2 YENEEA. The CDR3 spans 12 residues.

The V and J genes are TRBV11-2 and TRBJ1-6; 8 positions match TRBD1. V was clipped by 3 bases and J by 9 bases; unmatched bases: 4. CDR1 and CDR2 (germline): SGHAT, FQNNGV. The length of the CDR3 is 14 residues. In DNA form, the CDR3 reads TGTGCCAGCAGCTTTCAGGGGGCGGCTTCACCCCTCCACTTT. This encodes CASSFQGAASPLHF.

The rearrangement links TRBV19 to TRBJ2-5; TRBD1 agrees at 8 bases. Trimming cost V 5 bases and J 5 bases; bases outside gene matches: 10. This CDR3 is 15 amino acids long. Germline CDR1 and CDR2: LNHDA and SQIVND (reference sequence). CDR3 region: CASSLTGAGWETQYF. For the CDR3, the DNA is TGTGCCAGTAGTCTGACAGGGGCTGGTTGGGAGACCCAGTACTTC.

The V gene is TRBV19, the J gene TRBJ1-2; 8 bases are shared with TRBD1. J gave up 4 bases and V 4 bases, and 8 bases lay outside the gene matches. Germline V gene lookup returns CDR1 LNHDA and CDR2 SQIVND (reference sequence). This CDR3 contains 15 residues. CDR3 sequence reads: CASSTDRGSLYGYTF. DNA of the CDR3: TGTGCCAGTAGTACCGACAGGGGATCCCTCTATGGCTACACCTTC. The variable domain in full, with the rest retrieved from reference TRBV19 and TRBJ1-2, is DGGITQSPKYLFRKEGQNVTLSCEQNLNHDAMYWYRQDPGQGLRLIYYSQIVNDFQKGDIAEGYSVSREKKESFPLTVTSAQKNPTAFYLCASSTDRGSLYGYTFGSGTRLTVV.

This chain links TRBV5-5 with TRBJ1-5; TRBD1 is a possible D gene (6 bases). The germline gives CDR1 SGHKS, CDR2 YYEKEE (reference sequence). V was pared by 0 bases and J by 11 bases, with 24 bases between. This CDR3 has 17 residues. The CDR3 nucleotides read TGTGCCAGCAGCTTGGGGTACGACAGGTACCAATCAGTGGCCCAGCATTTT. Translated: CASSLGYDRYQSVAQHF. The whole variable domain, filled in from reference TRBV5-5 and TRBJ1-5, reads DAGVTQSPTHLIKTRGQQVTLRCSPISGHKSVSWYQQVLGQGPQFIFQYYEKEERGRGNFPDRFSARQFPNYSSELNVNALLLGDSALYLCASSLGYDRYQSVAQHFGDGTRLSIL.

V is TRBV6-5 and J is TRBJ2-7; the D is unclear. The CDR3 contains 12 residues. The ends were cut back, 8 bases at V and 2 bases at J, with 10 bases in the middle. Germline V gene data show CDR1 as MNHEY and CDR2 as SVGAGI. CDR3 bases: TGTGCCAGCGCAGCCGGAGCCTACGAGCAGTACTTC. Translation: CASAAGAYEQYF.

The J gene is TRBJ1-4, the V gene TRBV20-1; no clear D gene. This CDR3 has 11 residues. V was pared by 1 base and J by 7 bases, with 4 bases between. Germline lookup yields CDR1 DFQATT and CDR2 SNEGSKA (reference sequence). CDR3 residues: CSARVAEKLFF. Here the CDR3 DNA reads TGCAGTGCTAGAGTGGCTGAAAAACTGTTTTTT.

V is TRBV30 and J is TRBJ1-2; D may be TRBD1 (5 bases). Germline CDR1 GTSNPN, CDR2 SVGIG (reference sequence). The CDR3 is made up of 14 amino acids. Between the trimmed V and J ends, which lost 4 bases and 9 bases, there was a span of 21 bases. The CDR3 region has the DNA TGTGCCTGGACAATAGGGGAAATTTCCTCACGCTACACCTTC. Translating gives CAWTIGEISSRYTF.

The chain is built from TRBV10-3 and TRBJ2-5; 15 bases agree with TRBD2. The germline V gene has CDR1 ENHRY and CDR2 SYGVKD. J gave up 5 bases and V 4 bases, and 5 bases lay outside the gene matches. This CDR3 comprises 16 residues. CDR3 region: CAISGTSGGAGETQYF. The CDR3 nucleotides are TGTGCCATCAGTGGGACTAGCGGGGGGGCCGGGGAGACCCAGTACTTC.

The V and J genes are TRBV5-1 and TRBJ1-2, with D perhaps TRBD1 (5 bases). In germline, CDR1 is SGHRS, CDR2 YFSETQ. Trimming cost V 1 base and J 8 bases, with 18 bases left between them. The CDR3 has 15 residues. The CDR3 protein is CASSLRGREGYGYTF. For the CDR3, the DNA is TGCGCCAGCAGCTTGCGGGGCAGGGAGGGCTACGGCTACACCTTC.

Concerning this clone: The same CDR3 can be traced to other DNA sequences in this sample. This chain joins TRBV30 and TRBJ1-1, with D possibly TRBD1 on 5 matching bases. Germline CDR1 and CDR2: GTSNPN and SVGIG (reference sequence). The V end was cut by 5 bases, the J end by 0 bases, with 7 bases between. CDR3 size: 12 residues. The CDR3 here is CAWGQMNTEAFF. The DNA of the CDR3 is TGTGCCTGGGGACAAATGAACACTGAAGCTTTCTTT.

DNA for the CDR3: TGTGCCAGCAGTTTAAGGCGGCAGGGCAATGGCTACACCTTC. Its protein is CASSLRRQGNGYTF. The V gene is TRBV27, the J gene TRBJ1-2; perhaps TRBD1 as D (5 bases). Trimming took 2 bases from V and 6 from J, leaving 13 bases between them. CDR3 length: 14 residues. Germline V gives CDR1 MNHEY, CDR2 SMNVEV (reference sequence).

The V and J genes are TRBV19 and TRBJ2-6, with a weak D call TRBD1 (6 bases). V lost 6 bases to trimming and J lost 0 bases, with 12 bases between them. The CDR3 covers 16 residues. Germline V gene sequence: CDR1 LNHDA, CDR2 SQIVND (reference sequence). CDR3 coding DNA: TGTGCCAGTAGCCTGACAGGTTTCTCTGGGGCCAACGTCCTGACTTTC. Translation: CASSLTGFSGANVLTF.

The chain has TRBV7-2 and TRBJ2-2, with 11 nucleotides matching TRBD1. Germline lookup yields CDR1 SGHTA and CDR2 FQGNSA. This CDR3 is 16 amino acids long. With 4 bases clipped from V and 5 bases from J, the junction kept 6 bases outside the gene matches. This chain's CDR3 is CASSSSGTGGTGELFF. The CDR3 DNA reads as TGTGCCAGCAGCTCTTCCGGGACAGGGGGAACCGGGGAGCTGTTTTTT.

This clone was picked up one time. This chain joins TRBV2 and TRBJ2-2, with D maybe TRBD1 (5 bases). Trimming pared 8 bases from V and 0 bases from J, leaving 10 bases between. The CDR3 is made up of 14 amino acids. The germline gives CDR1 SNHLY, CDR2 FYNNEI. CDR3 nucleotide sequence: TGTGCCAGCTCGCGGACAACGAACACCGGGGAGCTGTTTTTT. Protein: CASSRTTNTGELFF.

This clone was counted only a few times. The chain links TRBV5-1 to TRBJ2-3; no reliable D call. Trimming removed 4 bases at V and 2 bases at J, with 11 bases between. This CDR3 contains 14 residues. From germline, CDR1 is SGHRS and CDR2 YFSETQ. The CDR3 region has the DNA TGCGCCAGCAGCAGCGAGGATCCCACAGATACGCAGTATTTT. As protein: CASSSEDPTDTQYF.

CDR3 residues: CASSYDVGRGNTEAFF. CDR3 bases: TGTGCCAGCAGTTACGACGTTGGGAGAGGGAACACTGAAGCTTTCTTT. The rearrangement joins TRBV6-5 to TRBJ1-1; D is unresolved. V gave up 2 bases and J gave up 1 base, with 14 bases separating them. Germline loops: CDR1 MNHEY, CDR2 SVGAGI. This CDR3 has 16 amino acids.

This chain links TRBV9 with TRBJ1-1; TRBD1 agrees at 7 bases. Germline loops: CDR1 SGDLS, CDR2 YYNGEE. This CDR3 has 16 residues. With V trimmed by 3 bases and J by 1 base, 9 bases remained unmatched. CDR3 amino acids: CASSAPPRGKNTEAFF. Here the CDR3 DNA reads TGTGCCAGCAGCGCACCACCCAGGGGGAAGAACACTGAAGCTTTCTTT. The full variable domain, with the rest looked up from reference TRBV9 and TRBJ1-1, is DSGVTQTPKHLITATGQRVTLRCSPRSGDLSVYWYQQSLDQGLQFLIQYYNGEERAKGNILERFSAQQFPDLHSELNLSSLELGDSALYFCASSAPPRGKNTEAFFGQGTRLTVV.

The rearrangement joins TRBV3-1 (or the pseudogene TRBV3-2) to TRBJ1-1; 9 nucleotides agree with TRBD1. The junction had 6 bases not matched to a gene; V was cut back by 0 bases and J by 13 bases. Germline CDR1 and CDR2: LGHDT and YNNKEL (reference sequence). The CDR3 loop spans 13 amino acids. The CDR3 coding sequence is TGTGCCAGCAGCCAAGATCTTACGGGACAGGGTTTCTTT. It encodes CASSQDLTGQGFF.

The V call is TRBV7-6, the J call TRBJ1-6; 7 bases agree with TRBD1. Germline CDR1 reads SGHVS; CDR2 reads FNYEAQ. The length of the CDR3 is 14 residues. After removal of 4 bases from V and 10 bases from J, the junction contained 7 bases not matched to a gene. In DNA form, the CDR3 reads TGTGCCAGCAGCTCGAGGGGGCCCGGGTCACCCCTCCACTTT. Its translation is CASSSRGPGSPLHF.

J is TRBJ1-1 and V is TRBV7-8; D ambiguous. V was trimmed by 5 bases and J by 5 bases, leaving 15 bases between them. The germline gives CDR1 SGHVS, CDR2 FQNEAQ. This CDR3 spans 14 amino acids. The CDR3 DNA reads TGTGCCAGCAGCCCATCGTCCCGGGGAACTGAAGCTTTCTTT. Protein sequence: CASSPSSRGTEAFF.

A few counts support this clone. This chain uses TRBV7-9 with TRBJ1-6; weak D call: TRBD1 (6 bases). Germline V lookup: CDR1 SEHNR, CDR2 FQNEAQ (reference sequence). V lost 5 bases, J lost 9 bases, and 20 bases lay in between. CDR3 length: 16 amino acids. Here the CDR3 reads CASSLGGSAKSSPLHF. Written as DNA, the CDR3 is TGTGCCAGCAGCCTTGGGGGCAGTGCTAAAAGTTCACCCCTCCACTTT. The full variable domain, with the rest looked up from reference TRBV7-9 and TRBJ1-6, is DTGVSQNPRHKITKRGQNVTFRCDPISEHNRLYWYRQTLGQGPEFLTYFQNEAQLEKSRLLSDRFSAERPKGSFSTLEIQRTEQGDSAMYLCASSLGGSAKSSPLHFGNGTRLTVT.

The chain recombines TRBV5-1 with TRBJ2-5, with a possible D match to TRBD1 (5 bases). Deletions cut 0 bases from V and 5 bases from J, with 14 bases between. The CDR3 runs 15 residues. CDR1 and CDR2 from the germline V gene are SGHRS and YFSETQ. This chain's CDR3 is CASSLGGLKAETQYF. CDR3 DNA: TGCGCCAGCAGCTTGGGGGGCCTTAAAGCTGAGACCCAGTACTTC.

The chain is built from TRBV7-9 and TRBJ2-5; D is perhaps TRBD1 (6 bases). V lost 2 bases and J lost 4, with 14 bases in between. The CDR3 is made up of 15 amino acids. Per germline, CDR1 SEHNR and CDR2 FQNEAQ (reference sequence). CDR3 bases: TGTGCCAGCAGCTTATTGGGGGCGCAGGGAGAGACCCAGTACTTC. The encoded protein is CASSLLGAQGETQYF.

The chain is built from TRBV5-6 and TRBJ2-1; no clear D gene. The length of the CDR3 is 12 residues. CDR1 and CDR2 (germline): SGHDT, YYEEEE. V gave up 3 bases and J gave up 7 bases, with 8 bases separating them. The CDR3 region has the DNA TGTGCCAGCAGCTATGGCCGAAATGAGCAGTTCTTC. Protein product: CASSYGRNEQFF. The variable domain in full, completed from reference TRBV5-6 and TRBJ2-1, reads DAGVTQSPTHLIKTRGQQVTLRCSPKSGHDTVSWYQQALGQGPQFIFQYYEEEERQRGNFPDRFSGHQFPNYSSELNVNALLLGDSALYLCASSYGRNEQFFGPGTRLTVL.

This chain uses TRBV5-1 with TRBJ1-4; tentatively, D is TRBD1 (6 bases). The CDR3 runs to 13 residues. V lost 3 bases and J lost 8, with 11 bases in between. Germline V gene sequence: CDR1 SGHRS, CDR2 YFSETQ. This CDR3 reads CASSWTTGEKLFF. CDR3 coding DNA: TGCGCCAGCAGCTGGACCACAGGGGAAAAACTGTTTTTT.

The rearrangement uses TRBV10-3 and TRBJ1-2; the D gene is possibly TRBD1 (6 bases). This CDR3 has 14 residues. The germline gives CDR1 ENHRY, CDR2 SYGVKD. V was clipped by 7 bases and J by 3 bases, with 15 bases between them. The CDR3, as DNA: TGTGCCATCACCCAGGGGCAAGTGGACTATGGCTACACCTTC. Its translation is CAITQGQVDYGYTF.